This TCR beta chain is from a study of low-dose radiotherapy and immunotherapy resistance in tumors. Across the study: Radiation delivery to Cohort 1 consisted of 0.5 Gy per fraction every 2 weeks, summing to 6.5 Gy. Intravenous cyclophosphamide 200 mg/m2 was given every two weeks, one day before radiation and immunotherapy. Daily, from cycle 1 day 1 and for four cycles, patients took oral aspirin 300 mg.

The CDR3 is 14 amino acids. V trimming: 4 bases; J trimming: 1 base; junction bases outside the gene matches: 1. The germline gives CDR1 MNHEY, CDR2 SVGAGI. The time point here: before trial treatment. Gene-specific TRAV and TRBV primers were used for first-strand cDNA, covering alpha and beta chains. The PCR that amplified TCRs ran for approximately 20 cycles, relying on a constant-region primer and a V-primer adapter. MiXCR, applied by TCRdb to the reads, yields one record per CDR3 protein. Of 100,000 or so distinct CDR3 sequences listed, under 9.5% are singletons. This clonotype was recorded many times.

The chain couples TRBV6-5 to TRBJ2-3; TRBD2 aligns across 8 bases. The sequences come from PBMCs, collected before treatment. This TCR came from a male donor with prostate cancer. The CDR3 DNA is TGTGCCAGCAGTTCGGGACTAGGCACAGATACGCAGTATTTT. Its translation is CASSSGLGTDTQYF.